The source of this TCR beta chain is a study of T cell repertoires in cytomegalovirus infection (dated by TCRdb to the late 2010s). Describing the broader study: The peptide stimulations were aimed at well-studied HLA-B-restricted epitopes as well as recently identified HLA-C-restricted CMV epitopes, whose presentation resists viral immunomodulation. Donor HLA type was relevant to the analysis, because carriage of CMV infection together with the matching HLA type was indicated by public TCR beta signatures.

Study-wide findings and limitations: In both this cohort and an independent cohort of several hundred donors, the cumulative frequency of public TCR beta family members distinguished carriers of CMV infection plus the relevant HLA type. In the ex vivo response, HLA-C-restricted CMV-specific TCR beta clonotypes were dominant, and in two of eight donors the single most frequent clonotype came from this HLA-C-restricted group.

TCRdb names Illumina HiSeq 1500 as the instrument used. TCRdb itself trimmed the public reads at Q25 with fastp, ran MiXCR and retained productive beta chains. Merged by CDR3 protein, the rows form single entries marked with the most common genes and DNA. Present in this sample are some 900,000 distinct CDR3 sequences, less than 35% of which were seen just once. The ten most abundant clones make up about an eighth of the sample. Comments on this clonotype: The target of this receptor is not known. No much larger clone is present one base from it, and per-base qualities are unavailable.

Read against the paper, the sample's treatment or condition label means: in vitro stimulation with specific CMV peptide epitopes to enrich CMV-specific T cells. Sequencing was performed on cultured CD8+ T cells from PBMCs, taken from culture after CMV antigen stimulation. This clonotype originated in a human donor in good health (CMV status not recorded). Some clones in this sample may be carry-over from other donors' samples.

For the CDR3, the sequence is CASSSGLPSSGANVLTF. The DNA sequence is given as TGTGCCAGCAGCTCAGGACTCCCGAGCTCTGGGGCCAACGTCCTGACTTTC. This chain joins TRBV13 to TRBJ2-6; the best D guess is TRBD2, with 5 bases matching. The cysteine opens and the phenylalanine closes a CDR3 of 17 amino acids. The kept DNA is CDR3 alone, 51 bases in frame from the first base. V loses 4 bases, J loses 0 bases, and the germline ends lie 13 bases apart. According to the germline V gene (reference sequence), CDR1 reads PRHDT and CDR2 reads FYEKMQ.